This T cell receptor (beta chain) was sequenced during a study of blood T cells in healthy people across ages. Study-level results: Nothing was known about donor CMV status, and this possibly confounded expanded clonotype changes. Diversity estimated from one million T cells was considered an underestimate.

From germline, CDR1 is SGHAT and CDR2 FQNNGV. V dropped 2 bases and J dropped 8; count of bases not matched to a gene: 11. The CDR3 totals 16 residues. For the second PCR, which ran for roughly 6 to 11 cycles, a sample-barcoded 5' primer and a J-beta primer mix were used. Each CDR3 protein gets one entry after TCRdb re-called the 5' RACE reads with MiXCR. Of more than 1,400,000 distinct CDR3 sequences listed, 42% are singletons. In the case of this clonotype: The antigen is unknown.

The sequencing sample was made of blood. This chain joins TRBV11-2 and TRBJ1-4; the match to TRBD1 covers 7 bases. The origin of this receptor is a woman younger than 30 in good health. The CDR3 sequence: CASSLLWTGAAEKLFF. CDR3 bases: TGTGCCAGCAGCTTACTATGGACAGGAGCAGCAGAAAAACTGTTTTTT.